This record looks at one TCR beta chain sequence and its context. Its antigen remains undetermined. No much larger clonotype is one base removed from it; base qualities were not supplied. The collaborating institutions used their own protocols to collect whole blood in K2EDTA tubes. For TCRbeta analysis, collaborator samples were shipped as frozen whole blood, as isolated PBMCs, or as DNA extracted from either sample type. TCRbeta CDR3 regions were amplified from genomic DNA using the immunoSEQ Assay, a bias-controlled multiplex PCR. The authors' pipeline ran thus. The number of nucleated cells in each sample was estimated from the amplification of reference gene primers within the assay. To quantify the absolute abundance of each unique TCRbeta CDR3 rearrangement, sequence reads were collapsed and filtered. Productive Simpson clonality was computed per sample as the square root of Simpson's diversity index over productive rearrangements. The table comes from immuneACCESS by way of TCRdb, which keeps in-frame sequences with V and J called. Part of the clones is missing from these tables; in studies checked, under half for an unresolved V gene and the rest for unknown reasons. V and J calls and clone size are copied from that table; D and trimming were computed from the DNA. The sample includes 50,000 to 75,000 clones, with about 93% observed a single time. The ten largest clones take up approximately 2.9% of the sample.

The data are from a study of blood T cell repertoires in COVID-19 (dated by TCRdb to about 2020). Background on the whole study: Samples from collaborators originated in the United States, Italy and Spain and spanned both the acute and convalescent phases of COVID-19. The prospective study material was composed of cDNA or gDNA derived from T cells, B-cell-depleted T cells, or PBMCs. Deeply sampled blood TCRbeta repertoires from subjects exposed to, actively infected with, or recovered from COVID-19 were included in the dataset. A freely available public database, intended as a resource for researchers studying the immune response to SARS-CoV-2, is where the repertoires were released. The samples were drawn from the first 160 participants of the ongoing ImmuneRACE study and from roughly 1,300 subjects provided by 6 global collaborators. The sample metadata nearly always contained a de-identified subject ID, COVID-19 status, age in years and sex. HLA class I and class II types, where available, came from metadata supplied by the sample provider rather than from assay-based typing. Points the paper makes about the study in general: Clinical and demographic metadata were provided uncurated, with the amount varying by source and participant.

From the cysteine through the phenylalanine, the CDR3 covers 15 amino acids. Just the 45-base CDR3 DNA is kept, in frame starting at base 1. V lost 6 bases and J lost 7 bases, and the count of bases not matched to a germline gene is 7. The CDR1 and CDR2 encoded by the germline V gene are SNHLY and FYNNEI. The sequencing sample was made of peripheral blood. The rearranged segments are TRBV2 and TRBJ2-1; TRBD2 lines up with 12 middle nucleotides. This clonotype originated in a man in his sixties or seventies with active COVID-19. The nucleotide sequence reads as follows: TGTGCCAGCAGACCGACTAGCGGGGGAGGGAATGAGCAGTTCTTC. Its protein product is CASRPTSGGGNEQFF.